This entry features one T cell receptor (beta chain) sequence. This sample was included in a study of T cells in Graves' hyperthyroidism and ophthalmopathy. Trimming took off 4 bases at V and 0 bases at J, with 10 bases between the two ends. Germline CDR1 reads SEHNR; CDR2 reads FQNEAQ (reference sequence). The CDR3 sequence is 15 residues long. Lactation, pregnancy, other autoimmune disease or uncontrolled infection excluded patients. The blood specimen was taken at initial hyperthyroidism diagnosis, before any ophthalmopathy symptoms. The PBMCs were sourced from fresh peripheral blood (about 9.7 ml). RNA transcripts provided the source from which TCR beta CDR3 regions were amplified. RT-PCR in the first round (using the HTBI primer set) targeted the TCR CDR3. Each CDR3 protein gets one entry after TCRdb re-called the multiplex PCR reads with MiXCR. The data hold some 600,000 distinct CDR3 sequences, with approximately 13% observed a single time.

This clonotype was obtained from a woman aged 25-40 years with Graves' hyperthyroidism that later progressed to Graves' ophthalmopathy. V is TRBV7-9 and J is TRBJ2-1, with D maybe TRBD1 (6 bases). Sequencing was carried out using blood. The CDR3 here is CASSSGQSSYNEQFF. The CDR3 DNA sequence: TGTGCCAGCAGCTCCGGACAGTCCTCCTACAATGAGCAGTTCTTC.